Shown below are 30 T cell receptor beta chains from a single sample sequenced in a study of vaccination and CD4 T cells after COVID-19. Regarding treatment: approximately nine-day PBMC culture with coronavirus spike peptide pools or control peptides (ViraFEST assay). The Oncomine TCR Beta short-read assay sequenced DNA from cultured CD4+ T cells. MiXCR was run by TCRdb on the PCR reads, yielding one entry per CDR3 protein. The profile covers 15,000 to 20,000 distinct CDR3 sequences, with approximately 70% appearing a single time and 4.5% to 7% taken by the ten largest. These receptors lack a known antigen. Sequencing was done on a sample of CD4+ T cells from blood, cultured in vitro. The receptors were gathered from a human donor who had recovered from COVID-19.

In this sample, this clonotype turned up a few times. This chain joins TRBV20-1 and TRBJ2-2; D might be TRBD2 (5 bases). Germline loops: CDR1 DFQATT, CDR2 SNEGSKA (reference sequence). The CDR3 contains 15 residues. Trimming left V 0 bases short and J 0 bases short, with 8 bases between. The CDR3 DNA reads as TGCAGTGCTAGAGACGGGATAGCGAACACCGGGGAGCTGTTTTTT. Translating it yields CSARDGIANTGELFF.

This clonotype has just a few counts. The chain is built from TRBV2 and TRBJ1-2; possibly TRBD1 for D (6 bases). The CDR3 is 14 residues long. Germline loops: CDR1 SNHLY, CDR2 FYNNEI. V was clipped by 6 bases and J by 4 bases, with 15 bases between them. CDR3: CASRPRDKGYGYTF. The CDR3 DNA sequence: TGTGCCAGCAGACCCCGGGACAAAGGCTATGGCTACACCTTC.

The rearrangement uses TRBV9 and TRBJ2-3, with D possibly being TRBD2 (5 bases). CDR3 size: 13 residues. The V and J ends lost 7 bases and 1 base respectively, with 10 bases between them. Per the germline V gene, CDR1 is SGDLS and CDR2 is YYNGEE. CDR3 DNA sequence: TGTGCCAGCGGCGGAGGTCGCACAGATACGCAGTATTTT. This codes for CASGGGRTDTQYF.

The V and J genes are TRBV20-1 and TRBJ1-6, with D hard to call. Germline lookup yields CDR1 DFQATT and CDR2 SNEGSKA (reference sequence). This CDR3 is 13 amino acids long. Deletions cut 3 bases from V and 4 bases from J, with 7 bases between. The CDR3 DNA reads TGCAGTGCTAGGGACGATTATAATTCACCCCTCCACTTT. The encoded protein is CSARDDYNSPLHF.

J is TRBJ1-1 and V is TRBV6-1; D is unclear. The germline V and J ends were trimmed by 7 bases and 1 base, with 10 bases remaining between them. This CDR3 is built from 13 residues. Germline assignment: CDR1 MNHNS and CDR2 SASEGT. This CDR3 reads CASTTDPNTEAFF. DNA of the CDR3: TGTGCCAGCACCACGGACCCGAACACTGAAGCTTTCTTT.

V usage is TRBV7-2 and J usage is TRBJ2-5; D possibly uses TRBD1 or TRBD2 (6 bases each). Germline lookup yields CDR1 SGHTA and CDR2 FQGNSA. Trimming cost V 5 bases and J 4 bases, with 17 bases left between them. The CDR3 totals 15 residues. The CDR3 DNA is TGTGCCAGCAGCCGGGGGCCCCAGGGGCGAGAGACCCAGTACTTC. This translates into CASSRGPQGRETQYF.

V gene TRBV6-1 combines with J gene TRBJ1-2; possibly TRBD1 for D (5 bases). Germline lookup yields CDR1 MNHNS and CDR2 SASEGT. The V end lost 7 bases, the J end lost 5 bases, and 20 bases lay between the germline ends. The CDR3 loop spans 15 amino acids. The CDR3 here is CASTKVGDGTYGYTF. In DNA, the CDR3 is TGTGCCAGCACCAAGGTGGGGGACGGTACATATGGCTACACCTTC.

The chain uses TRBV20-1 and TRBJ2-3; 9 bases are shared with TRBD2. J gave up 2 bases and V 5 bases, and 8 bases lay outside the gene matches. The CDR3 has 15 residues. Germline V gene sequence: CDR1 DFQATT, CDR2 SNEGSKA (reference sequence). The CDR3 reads CSAGISGSNTDTQYF. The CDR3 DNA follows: TGCAGTGCTGGCATTAGCGGGAGTAACACAGATACGCAGTATTTT.

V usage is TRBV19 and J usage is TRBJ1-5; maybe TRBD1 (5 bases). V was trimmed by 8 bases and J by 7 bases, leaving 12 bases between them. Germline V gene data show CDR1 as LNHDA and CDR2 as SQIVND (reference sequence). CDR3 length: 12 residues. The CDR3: CASRGRGQPQHF. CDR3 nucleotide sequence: TGTGCCAGTCGAGGGCGGGGCCAGCCCCAGCATTTT.

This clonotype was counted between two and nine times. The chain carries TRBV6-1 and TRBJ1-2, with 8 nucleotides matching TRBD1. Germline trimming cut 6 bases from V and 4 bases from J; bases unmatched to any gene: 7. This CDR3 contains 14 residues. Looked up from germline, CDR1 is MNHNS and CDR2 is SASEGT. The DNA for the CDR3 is TGTGCCAGCAGCACGGGACAGGCTTCCTATGGCTACACCTTC. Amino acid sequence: CASSTGQASYGYTF.

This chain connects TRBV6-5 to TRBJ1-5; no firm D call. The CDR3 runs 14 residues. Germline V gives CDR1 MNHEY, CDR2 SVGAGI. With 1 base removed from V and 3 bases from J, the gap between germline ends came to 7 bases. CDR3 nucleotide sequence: TGTGCCAGCAGTTACTGGGGTCTCAATCAGCCCCAGCATTTT. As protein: CASSYWGLNQPQHF.

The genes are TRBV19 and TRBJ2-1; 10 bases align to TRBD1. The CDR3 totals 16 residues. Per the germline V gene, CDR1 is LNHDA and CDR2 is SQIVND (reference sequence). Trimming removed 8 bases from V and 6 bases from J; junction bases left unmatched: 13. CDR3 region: CASGEKPGQGLNEQFF. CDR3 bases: TGTGCCAGTGGGGAGAAACCGGGACAGGGGCTCAATGAGCAGTTCTTC.

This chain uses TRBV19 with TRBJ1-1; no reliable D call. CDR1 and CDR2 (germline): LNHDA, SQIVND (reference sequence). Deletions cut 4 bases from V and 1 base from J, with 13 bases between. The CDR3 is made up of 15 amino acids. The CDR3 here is CASSSPMIRNTEAFF. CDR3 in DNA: TGTGCCAGTAGTAGCCCGATGATCAGGAACACTGAAGCTTTCTTT.

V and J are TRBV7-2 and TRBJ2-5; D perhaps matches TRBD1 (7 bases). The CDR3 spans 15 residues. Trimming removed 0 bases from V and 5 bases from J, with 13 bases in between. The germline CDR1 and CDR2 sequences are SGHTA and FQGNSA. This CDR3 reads CASSLAFSGGETQYF. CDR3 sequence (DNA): TGTGCCAGCAGCTTAGCATTTTCAGGGGGGGAGACCCAGTACTTC.

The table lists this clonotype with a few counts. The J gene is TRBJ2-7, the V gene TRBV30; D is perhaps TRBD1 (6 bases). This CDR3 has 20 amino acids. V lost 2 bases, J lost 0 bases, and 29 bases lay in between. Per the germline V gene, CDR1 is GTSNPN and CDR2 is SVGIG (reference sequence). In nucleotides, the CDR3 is TGTGCCTGGAGTCCCAACTCCCCCCTCGACAGGATAACGATCTCCTACGAGCAGTACTTC. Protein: CAWSPNSPLDRITISYEQYF.

The CDR3 here is CASSFPQEVQGQTYGYTF. Written as DNA, the CDR3 is TGCGCCAGCAGCTTCCCCCAAGAAGTCCAGGGACAGACCTATGGCTACACCTTC. This chain connects TRBV5-1 to TRBJ1-2; 7 nucleotides match TRBD1. CDR3 size: 18 residues. The ends lost 2 bases at V and 4 bases at J; junction bases unmatched: 17. Germline CDR1 and CDR2: SGHRS and YFSETQ.

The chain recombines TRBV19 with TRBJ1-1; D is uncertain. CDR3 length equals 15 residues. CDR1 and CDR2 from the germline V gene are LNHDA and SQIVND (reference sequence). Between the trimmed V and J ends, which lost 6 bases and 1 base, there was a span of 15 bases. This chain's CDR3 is CASRYLRAENTEAFF. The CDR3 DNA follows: TGTGCCAGTAGATACCTGAGGGCGGAGAACACTGAAGCTTTCTTT.

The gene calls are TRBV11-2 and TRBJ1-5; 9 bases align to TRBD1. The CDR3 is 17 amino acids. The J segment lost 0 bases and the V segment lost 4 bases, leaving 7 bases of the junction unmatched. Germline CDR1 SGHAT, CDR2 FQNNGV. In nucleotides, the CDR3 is TGTGCCAGCAGCTGGACAGGGGAAGCCTATAGCAATCAGCCCCAGCATTTT. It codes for CASSWTGEAYSNQPQHF.

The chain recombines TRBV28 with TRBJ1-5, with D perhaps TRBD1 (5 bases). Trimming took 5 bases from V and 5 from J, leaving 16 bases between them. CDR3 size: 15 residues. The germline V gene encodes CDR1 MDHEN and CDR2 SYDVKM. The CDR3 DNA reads TGTGCCAGCAGTGGCCGGGGGAGCGGGGATCAGCCCCAGCATTTT. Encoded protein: CASSGRGSGDQPQHF.

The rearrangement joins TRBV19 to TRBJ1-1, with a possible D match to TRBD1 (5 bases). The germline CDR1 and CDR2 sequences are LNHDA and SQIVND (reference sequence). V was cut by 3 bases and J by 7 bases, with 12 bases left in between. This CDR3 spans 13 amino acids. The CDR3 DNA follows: TGTGCCAGTAGTATCACGACAGCCGGTGAAGCTTTCTTT. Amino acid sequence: CASSITTAGEAFF.

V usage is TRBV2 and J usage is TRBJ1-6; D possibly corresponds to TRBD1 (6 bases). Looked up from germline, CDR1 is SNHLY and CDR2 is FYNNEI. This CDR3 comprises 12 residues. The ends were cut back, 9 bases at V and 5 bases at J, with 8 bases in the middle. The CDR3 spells CARRTDNSPLHF. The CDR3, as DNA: TGTGCCAGGAGGACAGATAATTCACCCCTCCACTTT. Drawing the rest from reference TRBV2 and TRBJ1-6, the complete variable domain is EPEVTQTPSHQVTQMGQEVILRCVPISNHLYFYWYRQILGQKVEFLVSFYNNEISEKSEIFDDQFSVERPDGSNFTLKIRSTKLEDSAMYFCARRTDNSPLHFGNGTRLTVT.

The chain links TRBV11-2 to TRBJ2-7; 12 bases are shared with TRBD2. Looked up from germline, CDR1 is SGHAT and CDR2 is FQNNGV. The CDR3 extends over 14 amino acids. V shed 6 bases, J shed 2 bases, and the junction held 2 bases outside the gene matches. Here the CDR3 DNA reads TGTGCCAGCAGGAGACTAGCGGGAGCCTACGAGCAGTACTTC. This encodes CASRRLAGAYEQYF.

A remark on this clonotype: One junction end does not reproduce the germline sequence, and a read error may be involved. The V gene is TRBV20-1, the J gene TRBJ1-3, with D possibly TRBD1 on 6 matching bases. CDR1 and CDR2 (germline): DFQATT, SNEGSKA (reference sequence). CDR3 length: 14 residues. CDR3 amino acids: CSARGGGSGNTIYF. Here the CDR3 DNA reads TGCAGTGCCAGAGGGGGGGGAAGTGGAAACACCATATATTTT.

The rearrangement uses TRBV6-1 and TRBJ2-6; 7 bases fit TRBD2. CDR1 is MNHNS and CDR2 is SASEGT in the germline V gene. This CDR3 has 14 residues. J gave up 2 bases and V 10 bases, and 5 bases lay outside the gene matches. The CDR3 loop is CATGGRAGANVLTF. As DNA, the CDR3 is TGTGCCACGGGAGGCAGGGCTGGGGCCAACGTCCTGACTTTC.

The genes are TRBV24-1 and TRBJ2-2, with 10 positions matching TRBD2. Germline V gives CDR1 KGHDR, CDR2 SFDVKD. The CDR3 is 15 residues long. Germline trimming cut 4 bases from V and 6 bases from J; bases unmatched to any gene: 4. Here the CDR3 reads CATSDPTSGAGELFF. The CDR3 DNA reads TGTGCCACCAGTGACCCCACTAGCGGGGCCGGGGAGCTGTTTTTT.

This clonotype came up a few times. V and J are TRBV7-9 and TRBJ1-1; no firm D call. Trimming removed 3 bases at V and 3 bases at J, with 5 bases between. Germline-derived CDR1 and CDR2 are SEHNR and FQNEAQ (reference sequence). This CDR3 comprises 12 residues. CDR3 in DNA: TGTGCCAGCAGCTTTAAACACACTGAAGCTTTCTTT. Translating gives CASSFKHTEAFF.

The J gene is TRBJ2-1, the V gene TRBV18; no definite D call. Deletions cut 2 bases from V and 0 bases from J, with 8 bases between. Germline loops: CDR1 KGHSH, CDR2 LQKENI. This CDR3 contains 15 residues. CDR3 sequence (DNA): TGTGCCAGCTCACCATTAAGCTCCTCCTACAATGAGCAGTTCTTC. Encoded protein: CASSPLSSSYNEQFF.

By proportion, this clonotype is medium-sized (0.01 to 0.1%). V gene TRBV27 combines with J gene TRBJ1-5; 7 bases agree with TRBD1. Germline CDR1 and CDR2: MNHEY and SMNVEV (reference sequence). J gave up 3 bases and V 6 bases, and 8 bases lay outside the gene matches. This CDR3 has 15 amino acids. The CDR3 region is CASSFTGAFNQPQHF. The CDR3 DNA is TGTGCCAGCAGCTTTACAGGGGCCTTCAATCAGCCCCAGCATTTT.

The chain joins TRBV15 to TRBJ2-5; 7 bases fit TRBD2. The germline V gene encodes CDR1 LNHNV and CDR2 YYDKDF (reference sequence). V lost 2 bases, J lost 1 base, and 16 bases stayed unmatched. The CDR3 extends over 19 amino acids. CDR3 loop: CATSRLGLLGRVSQETQYF. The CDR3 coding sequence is TGTGCCACCAGCAGATTGGGGTTATTGGGGAGGGTCTCCCAAGAGACCCAGTACTTC.

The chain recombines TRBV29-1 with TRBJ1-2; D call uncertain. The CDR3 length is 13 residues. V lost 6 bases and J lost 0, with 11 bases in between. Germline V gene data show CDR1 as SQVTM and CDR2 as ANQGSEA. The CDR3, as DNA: TGCAGCGTGGAGACGGCGACTAACTATGGCTACACCTTC. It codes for CSVETATNYGYTF. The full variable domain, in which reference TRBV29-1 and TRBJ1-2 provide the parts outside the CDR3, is SAVISQKPSRDICQRGTSLTIQCQVDSQVTMMFWYRQQPGQSLTLIATANQGSEATYESGFVIDKFPISRPNLTFSTLTVSNMSPEDSSIYLCSVETATNYGYTFGSGTRLTVV.